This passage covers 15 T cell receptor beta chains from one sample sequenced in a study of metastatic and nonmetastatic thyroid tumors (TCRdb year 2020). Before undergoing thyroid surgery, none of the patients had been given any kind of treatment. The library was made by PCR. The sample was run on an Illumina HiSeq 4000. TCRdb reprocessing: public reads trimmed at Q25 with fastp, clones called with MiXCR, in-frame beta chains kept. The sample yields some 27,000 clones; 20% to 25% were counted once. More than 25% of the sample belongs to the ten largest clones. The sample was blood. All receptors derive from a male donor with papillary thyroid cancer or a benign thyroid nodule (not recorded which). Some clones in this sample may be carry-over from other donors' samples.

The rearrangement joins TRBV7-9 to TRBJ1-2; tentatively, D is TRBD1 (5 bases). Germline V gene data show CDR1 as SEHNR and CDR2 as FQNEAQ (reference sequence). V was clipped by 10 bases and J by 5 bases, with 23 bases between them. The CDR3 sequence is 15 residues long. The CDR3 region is CANSHEAGTEYGYTF. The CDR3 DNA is TGTGCCAACAGTCACGAAGCCGGGACGGAATATGGCTACACCTTC.

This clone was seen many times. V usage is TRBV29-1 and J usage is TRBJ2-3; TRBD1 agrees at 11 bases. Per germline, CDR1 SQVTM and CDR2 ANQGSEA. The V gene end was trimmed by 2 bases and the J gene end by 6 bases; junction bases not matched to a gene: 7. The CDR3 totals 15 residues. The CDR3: CSVETRTGGRDTQYF. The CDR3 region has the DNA TGCAGCGTTGAAACCCGGACAGGGGGCCGGGATACGCAGTATTTT.

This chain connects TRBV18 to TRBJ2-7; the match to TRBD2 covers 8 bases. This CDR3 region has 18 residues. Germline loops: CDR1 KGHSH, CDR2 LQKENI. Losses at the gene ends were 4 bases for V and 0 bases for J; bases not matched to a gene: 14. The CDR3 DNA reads TGTGCCAGCTCACGGCATTCCTTAGCGGGGAGGAGCTCCTACGAGCAGTACTTC. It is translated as CASSRHSLAGRSSYEQYF. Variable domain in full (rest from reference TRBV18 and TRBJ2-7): NAGVMQNPRHLVRRRGQEARLRCSPMKGHSHVYWYRQLPEEGLKFMVYLQKENIIDESGMPKERFSAEFPKEGPSILRIQQVVRGDSAAYFCASSRHSLAGRSSYEQYFGPGTRLTVT.

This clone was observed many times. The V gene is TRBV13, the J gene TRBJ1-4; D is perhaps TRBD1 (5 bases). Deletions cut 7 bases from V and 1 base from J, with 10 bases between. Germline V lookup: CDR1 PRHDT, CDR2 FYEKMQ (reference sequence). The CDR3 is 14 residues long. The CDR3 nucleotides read TGTGCCAGCACCCGAACAGGAACTAATGAAAAACTGTTTTTT. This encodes CASTRTGTNEKLFF.

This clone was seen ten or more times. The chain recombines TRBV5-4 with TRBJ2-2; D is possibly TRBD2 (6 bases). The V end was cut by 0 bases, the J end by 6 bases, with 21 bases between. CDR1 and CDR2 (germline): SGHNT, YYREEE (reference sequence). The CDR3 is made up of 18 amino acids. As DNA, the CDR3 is TGTGCCAGCAGCTTGGGACACCTGACTGGAGGGTTCCCCGGGGAGCTGTTTTTT. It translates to CASSLGHLTGGFPGELFF.

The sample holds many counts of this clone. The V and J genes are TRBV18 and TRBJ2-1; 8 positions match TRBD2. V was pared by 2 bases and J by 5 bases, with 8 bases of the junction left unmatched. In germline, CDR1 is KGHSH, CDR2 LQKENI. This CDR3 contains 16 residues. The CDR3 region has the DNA TGTGCCAGCTCACCATTAGTCCGGGGGGGAAACAATGAGCAGTTCTTC. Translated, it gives CASSPLVRGGNNEQFF.

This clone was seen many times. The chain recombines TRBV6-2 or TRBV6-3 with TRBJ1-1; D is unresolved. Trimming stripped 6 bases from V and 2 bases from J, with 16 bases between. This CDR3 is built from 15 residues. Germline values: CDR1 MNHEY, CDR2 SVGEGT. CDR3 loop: CASRSAGPPNTEAFF. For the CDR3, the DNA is TGTGCCAGCAGGTCGGCCGGGCCCCCTAACACTGAAGCTTTCTTT.

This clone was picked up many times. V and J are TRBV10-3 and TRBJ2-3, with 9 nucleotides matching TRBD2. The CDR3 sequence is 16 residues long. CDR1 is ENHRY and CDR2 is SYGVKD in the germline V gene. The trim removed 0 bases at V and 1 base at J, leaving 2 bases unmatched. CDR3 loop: CAISESLAGGTDTQYF. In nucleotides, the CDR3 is TGTGCCATCAGTGAGTCATTAGCGGGAGGCACAGATACGCAGTATTTT.

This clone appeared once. CDR3 in amino acids: CASSQEGPGLNYNEQFF. The DNA of the CDR3 is TGCGCCAGCAGCCAAGAAGGTCCGGGCCTCAACTACAATGAGCAGTTCTTC. J is TRBJ2-1 and V is TRBV4-1, with D unclear. The V and J ends lost 0 bases and 3 bases respectively, with 15 bases between them. The V gene's germline CDR1 is MGHRA and CDR2 YSYEKL. The CDR3 totals 17 residues.

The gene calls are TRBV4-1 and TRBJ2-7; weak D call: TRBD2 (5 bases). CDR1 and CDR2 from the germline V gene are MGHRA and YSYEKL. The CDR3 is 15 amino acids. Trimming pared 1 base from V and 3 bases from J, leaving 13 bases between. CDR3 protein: CASSQVSGVDYEQYF. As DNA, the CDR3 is TGCGCCAGCAGCCAAGTATCCGGGGTAGACTACGAGCAGTACTTC.

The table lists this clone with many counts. The CDR3, as DNA: TGTGCCAGCAGGATGGGACTACTGAACACAGATACGCAGTATTTT. Its protein is CASRMGLLNTDTQYF. The chain couples TRBV27 to TRBJ2-3; 7 bases are shared with TRBD2. This CDR3 spans 15 amino acids. Germline values: CDR1 MNHEY, CDR2 SMNVEV (reference sequence). The V segment lost 6 bases and the J segment 2 bases; nucleotides outside the gene matches: 8.

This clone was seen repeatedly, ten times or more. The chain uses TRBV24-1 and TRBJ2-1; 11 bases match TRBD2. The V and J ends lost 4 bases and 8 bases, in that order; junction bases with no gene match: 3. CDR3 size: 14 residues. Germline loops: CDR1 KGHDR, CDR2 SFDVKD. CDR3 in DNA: TGTGCCACCAGTGACCCGGGACTAGCGGATGAGCAGTTCTTC. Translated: CATSDPGLADEQFF.

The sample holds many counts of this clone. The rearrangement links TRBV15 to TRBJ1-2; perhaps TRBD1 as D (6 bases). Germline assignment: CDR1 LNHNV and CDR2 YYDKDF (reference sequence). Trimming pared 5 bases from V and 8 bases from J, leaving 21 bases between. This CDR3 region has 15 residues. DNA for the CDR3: TGTGCCACCAGCCGGACAGACGTAACTTATGTGGGCTACACCTTC. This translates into CATSRTDVTYVGYTF.

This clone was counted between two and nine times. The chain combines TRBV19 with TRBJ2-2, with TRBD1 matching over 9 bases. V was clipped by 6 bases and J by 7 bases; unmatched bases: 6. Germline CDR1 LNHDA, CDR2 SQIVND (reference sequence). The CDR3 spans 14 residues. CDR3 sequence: CASRRDRVNGELFF. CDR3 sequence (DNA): TGTGCCAGTAGGCGGGACAGGGTAAACGGGGAGCTGTTTTTT.

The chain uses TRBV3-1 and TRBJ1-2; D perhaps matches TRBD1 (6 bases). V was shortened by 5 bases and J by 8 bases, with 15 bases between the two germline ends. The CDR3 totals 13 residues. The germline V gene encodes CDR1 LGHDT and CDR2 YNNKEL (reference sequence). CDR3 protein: CASSSNGGAGYTF. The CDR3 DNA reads TGTGCCAGCAGCTCTAACGGGGGGGCAGGCTACACCTTC.